This T cell receptor beta chain appears in the sequencing data of a study of blood T cell repertoires in COVID-19. The wider study: Donors in the United States, Italy and Spain gave samples during acute or convalescent COVID-19. T cells, B-cell-depleted T cells, or PBMCs provided the cDNA or gDNA that served as material.

Methods used by the authors: Estimates of nucleated cell counts were drawn from the amplification of reference gene primers. Only in-frame clones appear in the TCRdb table, and some are missing; sequencing was by immunoSEQ multiplex PCR. V, J and clone size reflect that table, while D and trimming were determined from the DNA. Among about 220,000 clones listed, roughly 75% were seen once. The CDR3 totals 14 residues. Trimming shortened V by 2 bases and J by 6 bases, and 8 bases separated the two germline ends. From germline, CDR1 is MNHEY and CDR2 SVGAGI. Sequencing was performed on peripheral blood. V usage is TRBV6-5 and J usage is TRBJ1-6; D unclear. This clonotype was obtained from an older woman with acute or convalescent COVID-19. Here the CDR3 DNA reads TGTGCCAGCAGTTACGAGGGTTTTAATTCACCCCTCCACTTT. Encoded protein: CASSYEGFNSPLHF.